This TCR beta chain was sequenced during a study of graft-versus-host responses after intestinal transplantation. Study conclusions and caveats: The recipient marrow held GvH clones, and some of them showed up first in ileum or blood. Allografts of one patient group, those with graft-donor T cell macrochimerism, had high graft-versus-host to host-versus-graft clonal ratios.

CDR3 length equals 15 residues. The V segment lost 2 bases and the J segment 7 bases; nucleotides outside the gene matches: 7. Germline V lookup: CDR1 SGHVS, CDR2 FQNEAQ. Note on this clone: Antigen: not known.

Assay used: immunoSEQ multiplex PCR; TCRdb lists only in-frame clones, some missing. The data hold more than 20,000 clones, with approximately 83% observed a single time. The sequence was collected from a human patient who received an intestinal transplant, so some T cells may come from the graft donor. Sequencing used PBMCs, obtained nearly 470 days after intestinal transplant. The J gene is TRBJ2-2, the V gene TRBV7-8, with 7 bases fitting TRBD2. The CDR3 sequence is CASSLITGGFGELFF. The CDR3 nucleotides read TGTGCCAGCAGCTTAATCACGGGAGGATTCGGGGAGCTGTTTTTT.